What follows describes a single T cell receptor beta chain. The antigen is undetermined. This may come from a read error, since a much larger clone is one base off. Methods described previously were used for bulk TCR libraries, and listed TCR primers were applied. TCRdb analysed the PCR reads with MiXCR anew, one entry per CDR3 protein. This table holds about half a million distinct CDR3 sequences, 20% to 25% found once. These data come from a study of molecular identifiers for immune sequencing clone quantification. As for the study in general: RNA, taken in replicates from approximately 20,000 or 100,000 naive CD8 cells, was split five ways, with four sequenced.

Study-wide results and caveats: Identical TCR molecules sharing a barcode could underestimate highly expanded clone sizes. Clones that exceeded 20 RNA copies held over 99% of effector molecules, yet under 1% in naive cells.

This CDR3 has 15 residues. CDR1 is SGHTA, CDR2 FQGNSA, per germline. The TCR was taken from a human donor in good health. Some libraries in this study had Jurkat cell RNA spiked in. The chain is built from TRBV7-2 and TRBJ2-1; D might be TRBD1 (6 bases). Sequences were obtained from naive CD8+ T cells from blood, with Jurkat cell RNA spiked in. Subset in this sample: FACS-sorted CD8+CD4-CCR7+CD45RA+ naive T cells. The CDR3 loop reads CAGSHDRSSYNEQFF. The CDR3 region has the DNA TGTGCCGGCAGTCACGACAGGAGCTCCTACAATGAGCAGTTCTTC.